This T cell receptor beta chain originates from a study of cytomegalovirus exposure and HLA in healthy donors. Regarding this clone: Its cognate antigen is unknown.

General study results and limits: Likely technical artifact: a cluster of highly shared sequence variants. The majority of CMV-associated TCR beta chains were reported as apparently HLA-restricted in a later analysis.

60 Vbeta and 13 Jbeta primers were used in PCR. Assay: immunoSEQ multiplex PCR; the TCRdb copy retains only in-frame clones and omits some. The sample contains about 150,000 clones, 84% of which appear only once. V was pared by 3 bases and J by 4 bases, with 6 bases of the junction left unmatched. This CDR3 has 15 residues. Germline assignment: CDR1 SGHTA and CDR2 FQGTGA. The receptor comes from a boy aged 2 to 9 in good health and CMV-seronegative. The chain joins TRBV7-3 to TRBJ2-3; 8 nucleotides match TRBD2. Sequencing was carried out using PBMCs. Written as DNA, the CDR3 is TGTGCCAGCAGCTTTATTGCGGGAGGTTCAGATACGCAGTATTTT. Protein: CASSFIAGGSDTQYF.